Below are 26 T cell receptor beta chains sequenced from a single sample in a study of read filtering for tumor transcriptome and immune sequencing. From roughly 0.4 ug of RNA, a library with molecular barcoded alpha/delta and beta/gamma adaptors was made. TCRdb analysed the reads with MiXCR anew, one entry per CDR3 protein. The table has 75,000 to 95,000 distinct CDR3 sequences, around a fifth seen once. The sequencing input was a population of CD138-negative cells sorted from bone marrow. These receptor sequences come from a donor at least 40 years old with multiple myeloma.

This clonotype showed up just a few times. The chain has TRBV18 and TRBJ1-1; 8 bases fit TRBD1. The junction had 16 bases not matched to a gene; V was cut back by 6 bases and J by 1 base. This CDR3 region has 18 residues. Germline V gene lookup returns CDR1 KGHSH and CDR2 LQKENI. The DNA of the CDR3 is TGTGCCAGCTCGCCAAGCCGGCGGGACAGGACGAGGAACACTGAAGCTTTCTTT. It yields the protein CASSPSRRDRTRNTEAFF.

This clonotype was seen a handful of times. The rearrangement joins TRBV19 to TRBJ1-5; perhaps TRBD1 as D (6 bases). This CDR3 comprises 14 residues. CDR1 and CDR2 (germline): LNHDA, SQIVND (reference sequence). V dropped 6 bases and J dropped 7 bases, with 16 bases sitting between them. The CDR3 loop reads CASSAIRGGQPQHF. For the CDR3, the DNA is TGTGCCAGTAGCGCGATCAGGGGCGGCCAGCCCCAGCATTTT. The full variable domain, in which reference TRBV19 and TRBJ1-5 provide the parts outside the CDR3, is DGGITQSPKYLFRKEGQNVTLSCEQNLNHDAMYWYRQDPGQGLRLIYYSQIVNDFQKGDIAEGYSVSREKKESFPLTVTSAQKNPTAFYLCASSAIRGGQPQHFGDGTRLSIL.

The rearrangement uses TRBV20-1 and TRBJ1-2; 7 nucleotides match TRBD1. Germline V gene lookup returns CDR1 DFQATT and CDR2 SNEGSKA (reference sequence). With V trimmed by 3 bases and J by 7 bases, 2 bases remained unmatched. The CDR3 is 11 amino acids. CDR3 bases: TGCAGTGCTAGGACAGGGTCTGGCTACACCTTC. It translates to CSARTGSGYTF.

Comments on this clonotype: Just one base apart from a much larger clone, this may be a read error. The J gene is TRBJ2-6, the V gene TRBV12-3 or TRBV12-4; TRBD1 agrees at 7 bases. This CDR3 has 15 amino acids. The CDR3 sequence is CASRYRGTGADVLTF. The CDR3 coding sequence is TGTGCCAGCAGATACAGGGGCACTGGGGCCGACGTCCTGACTTTC.

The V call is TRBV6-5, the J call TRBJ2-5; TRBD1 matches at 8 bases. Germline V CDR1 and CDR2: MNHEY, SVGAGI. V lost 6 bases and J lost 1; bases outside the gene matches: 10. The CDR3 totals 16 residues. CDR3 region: CASRTFGTGGQETQYF. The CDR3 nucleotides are TGTGCCAGCAGAACTTTCGGGACAGGCGGCCAAGAGACCCAGTACTTC.

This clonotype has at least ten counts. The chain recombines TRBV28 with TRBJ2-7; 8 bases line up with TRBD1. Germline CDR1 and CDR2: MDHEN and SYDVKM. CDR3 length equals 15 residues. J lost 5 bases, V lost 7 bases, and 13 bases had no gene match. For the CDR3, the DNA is TGTGCCAGCAATATTCCGGGACAGGCAATCGACGAGCAGTACTTC. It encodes CASNIPGQAIDEQYF.

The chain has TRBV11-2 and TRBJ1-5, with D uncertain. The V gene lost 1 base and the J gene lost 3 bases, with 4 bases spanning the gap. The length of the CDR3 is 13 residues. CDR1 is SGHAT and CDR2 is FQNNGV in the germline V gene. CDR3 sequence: CASSLGVNQPQHF. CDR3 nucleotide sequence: TGTGCCAGCAGCTTAGGAGTCAATCAGCCCCAGCATTTT.

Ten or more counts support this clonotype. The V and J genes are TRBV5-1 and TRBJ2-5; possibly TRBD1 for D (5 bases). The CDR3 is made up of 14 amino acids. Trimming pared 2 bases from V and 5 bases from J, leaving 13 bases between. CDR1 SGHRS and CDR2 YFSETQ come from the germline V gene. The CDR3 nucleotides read TGCGCCAGCAGCTTTGGGGCCCTGGGGGAGACCCAGTACTTC. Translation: CASSFGALGETQYF.

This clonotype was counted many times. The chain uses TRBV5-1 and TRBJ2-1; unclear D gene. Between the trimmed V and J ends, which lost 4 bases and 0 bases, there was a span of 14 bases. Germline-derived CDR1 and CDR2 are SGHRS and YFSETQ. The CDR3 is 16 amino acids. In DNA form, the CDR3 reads TGCGCCAGCAGCCCTGGTGCCAGTCTCTCCTACAATGAGCAGTTCTTC. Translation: CASSPGASLSYNEQFF.

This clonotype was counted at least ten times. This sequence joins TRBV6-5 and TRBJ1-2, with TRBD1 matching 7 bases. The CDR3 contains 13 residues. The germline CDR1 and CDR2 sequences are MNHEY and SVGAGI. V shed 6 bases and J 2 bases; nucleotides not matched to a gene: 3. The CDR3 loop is CASSLQGNYGYTF. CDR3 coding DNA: TGTGCCAGCAGCTTACAGGGGAACTATGGCTACACCTTC.

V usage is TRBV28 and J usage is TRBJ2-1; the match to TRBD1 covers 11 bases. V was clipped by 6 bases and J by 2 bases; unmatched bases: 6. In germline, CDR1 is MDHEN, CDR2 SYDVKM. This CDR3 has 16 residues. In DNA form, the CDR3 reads TGTGCCAGCAGATATGGGACAGGGGGGGCCTACAATGAGCAGTTCTTC. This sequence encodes CASRYGTGGAYNEQFF.

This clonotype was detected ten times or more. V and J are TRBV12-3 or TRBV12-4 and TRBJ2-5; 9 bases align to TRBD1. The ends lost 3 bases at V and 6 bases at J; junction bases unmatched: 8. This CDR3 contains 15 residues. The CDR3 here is CASSLGQGREKTQYF. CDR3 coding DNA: TGTGCCAGCAGTTTGGGACAGGGCAGGGAGAAGACCCAGTACTTC.

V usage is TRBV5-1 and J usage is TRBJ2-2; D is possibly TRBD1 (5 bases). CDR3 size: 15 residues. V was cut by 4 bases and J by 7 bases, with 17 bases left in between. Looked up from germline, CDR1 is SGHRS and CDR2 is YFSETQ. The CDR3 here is CASSLQGGNIGELFF. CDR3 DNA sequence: TGCGCCAGCAGCCTTCAGGGTGGGAATATCGGGGAGCTGTTTTTT.

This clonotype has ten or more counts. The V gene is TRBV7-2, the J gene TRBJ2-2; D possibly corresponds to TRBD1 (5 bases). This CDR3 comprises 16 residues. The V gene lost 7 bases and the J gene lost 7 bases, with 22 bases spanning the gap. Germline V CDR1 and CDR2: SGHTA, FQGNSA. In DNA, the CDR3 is TGTGCCAGCAACTTCCGCCTCGGGCAGGGCGGCGGGGAGCTGTTTTTT. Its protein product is CASNFRLGQGGGELFF.

The CDR3 protein is CASSPTAGNTEAFF. CDR3 nucleotides: TGTGCCAGCTCACCGACGGCGGGGAACACTGAAGCTTTCTTT. The V gene is TRBV18, the J gene TRBJ1-1; unclear D gene. V was cut by 3 bases and J by 1 base, with 9 bases left in between. Germline CDR1 KGHSH, CDR2 LQKENI. The CDR3 covers 14 residues.

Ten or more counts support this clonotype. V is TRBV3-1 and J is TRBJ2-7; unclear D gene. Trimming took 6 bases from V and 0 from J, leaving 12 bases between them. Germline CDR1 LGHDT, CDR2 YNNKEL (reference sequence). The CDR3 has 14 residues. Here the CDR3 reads CASSRTDGSYEQYF. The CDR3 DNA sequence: TGTGCCAGCAGTCGGACGGACGGCTCCTACGAGCAGTACTTC.

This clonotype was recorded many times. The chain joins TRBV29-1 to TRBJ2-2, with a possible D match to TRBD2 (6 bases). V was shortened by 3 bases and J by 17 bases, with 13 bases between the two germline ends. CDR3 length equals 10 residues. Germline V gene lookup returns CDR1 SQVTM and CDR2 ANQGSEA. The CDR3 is CSVEASVCFF. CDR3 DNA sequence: TGCAGCGTTGAGGCTAGCGTTTGTTTTTTT.

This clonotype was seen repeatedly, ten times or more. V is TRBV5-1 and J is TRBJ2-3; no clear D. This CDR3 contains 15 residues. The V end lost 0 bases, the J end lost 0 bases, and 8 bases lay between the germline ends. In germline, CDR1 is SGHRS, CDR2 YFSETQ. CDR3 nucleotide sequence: TGCGCCAGCAGCTTGGAACCGTCTAGCACAGATACGCAGTATTTT. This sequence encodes CASSLEPSSTDTQYF.

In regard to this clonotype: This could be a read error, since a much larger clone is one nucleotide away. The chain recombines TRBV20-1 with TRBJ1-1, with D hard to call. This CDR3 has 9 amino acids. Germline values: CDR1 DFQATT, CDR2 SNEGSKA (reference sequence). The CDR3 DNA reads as TGCAGTCCCGGGCAGCCAGCTCTCTTT. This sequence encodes CSPGQPALF.

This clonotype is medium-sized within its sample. CDR3 in DNA: TGTGCCAGCAGTTACCAGCGGGGGAGCAATGAGCAGTTCTTC. It encodes CASSYQRGSNEQFF. This chain joins TRBV6-2 or TRBV6-3 and TRBJ2-1, with 8 positions matching TRBD2. The V and J ends lost 2 bases and 6 bases, in that order; junction bases with no gene match: 3. Germline V lookup: CDR1 MNHEY, CDR2 SVGEGT. The CDR3 consists of 14 residues.

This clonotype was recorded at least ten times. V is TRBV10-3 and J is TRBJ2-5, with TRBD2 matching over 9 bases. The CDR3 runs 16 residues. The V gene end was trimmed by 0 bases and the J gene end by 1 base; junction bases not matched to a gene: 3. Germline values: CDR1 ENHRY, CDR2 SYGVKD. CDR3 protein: CAISESLAGSQETQYF. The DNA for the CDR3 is TGTGCCATCAGTGAGTCCCTAGCGGGGAGCCAAGAGACCCAGTACTTC.

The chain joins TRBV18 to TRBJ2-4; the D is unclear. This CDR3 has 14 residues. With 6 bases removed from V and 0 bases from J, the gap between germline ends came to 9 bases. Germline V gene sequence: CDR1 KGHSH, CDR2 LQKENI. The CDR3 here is CASSPVLAKNIQYF. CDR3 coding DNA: TGTGCCAGCTCGCCCGTTTTAGCCAAAAACATTCAGTACTTC.

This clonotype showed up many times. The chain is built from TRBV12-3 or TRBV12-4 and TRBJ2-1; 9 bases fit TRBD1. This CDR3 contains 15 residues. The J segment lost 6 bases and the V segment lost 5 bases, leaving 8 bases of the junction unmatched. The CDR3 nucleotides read TGTGCCAGCAGTCATATCCGGGACAGGGTCAATGAGCAGTTCTTC. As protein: CASSHIRDRVNEQFF.

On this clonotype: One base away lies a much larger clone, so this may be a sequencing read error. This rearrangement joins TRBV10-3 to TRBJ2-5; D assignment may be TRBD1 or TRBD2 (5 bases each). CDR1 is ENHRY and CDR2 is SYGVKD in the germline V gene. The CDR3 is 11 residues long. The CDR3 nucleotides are TGTGTCATCCGTGGGGGAGAGACCCAGTACTTC. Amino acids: CVIRGGETQYF.

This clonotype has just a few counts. The CDR3 bases are TGTGCCAGCAGCCAAGATATAAAAGCTCCGTACTTC. Amino acids: CASSQDIKAPYF. The rearrangement links TRBV3-1 to TRBJ2-5; D not resolved. V was shortened by 0 bases and J by 13 bases, with 12 bases between the two germline ends. The CDR3 runs 12 residues. CDR1 is LGHDT and CDR2 is YNNKEL in the germline V gene (reference sequence).

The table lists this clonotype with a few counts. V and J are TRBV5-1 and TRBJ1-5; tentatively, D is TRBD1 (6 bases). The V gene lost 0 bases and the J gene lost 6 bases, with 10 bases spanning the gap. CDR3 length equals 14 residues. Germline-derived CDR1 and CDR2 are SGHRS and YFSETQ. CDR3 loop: CASSLEGGGQPQHF. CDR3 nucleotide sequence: TGCGCCAGCAGCTTGGAAGGAGGGGGTCAGCCCCAGCATTTT.